Listed below are T cell receptor beta chains from one sample, sequenced in a study of CD49a tissue-resident CD8 T cells in human skin. Data came from immunoSEQ multiplex PCR; TCRdb stores just in-frame clones and leaves some out. The table has approximately 1,000 clones, 65% to 75% seen once; the top ten hold 20% to 25%. The sequenced sample was CD103- CD8+ T cells sorted from skin dermis. Source of these receptors: a human donor in good health. The donor label of this sample is uncertain. The CDR3 runs from the conserved cysteine through the conserved F or W. The order of the fields is clone size, J gene, V gene, D gene, CDR3 DNA, CDR3 protein. A D gene is named only where the DNA matches it firmly. A row's size may be missing; if present it is once, few, many or a size class.

clone size: hyperexpanded; J gene: TRBJ2-7; V gene: TRBV10-3; D gene: -; CDR3 DNA: TGTGCCATCAGTGGGGGCCCGGGAGCCTACGAGCAGTACTTC; CDR3 protein: CAISGGPGAYEQYF
clone size: -; J gene: TRBJ1-2; V gene: TRBV2; D gene: -; CDR3 DNA: TGTGCCCGCGGCGGGGAGAACTATGGCTACACCTTC; CDR3 protein: CARGGENYGYTF
clone size: -; J gene: TRBJ2-2; V gene: TRBV7-3; D gene: TRBD2; CDR3 DNA: TGTGCCAGCACCACTAGCGGGTTTACCGGGGAGCTGTTTTTT; CDR3 protein: CASTTSGFTGELFF
clone size: -; J gene: TRBJ2-5; V gene: TRBV21-1; D gene: -; CDR3 DNA: TGTGCCAGCAGCATGGGGGCGGAGACCCAGTACTTC; CDR3 protein: CASSMGAETQYF
clone size: -; J gene: TRBJ1-1; V gene: TRBV29-1; D gene: -; CDR3 DNA: TGCAGCGTTGAAATCCTCGGGGGGCGGGATACTGAAGCTTTCTTT; CDR3 protein: CSVEILGGRDTEAFF
clone size: -; J gene: TRBJ1-1; V gene: TRBV27; D gene: -; CDR3 DNA: TGTGCCAGCAGTTTATTTGGAAGGGGGAAGAACACTGAAGCTTTCTTT; CDR3 protein: CASSLFGRGKNTEAFF
clone size: large; J gene: TRBJ2-6; V gene: TRBV5-1; D gene: -; CDR3 DNA: TGCGCCAGCAGCTTGAATAGGGACACCTACTCTGGGGCCAACGTCCTGACTTTC; CDR3 protein: CASSLNRDTYSGANVLTF
clone size: few; J gene: TRBJ2-1; V gene: TRBV6-5; D gene: -; CDR3 DNA: TGTGCCAGCAGTTACTCGCGGTCGTCCTACAATGAGCAGTTCTTC; CDR3 protein: CASSYSRSSYNEQFF
clone size: -; J gene: TRBJ2-1; V gene: TRBV10-1; D gene: TRBD1; CDR3 DNA: TGCGCCAGCGCTAAAAGAGGGACAGGGGGCCATGAGCAGTTCTTC; CDR3 protein: CASAKRGTGGHEQFF
clone size: -; J gene: TRBJ2-5; V gene: TRBV5-1; D gene: -; CDR3 DNA: TGCGCCAGCAGCTTGGACTACGGGACACGGCTACAAGAGACCCAGTACTTC; CDR3 protein: CASSLDYGTRLQETQYF
clone size: -; J gene: TRBJ2-3; V gene: TRBV5-4; D gene: TRBD2; CDR3 DNA: TGTGCCAGCAGTTCCCTTGTCCGGACTAGCAAAACAGATACGCAGTATTTT; CDR3 protein: CASSSLVRTSKTDTQYF
clone size: -; J gene: TRBJ1-6; V gene: TRBV9; D gene: TRBD1; CDR3 DNA: TGTGCCAGCAGCGCTACCGGGACAGGGTATTCACCCCTCCACTTT; CDR3 protein: CASSATGTGYSPLHF
clone size: -; J gene: TRBJ2-7; V gene: TRBV11-2; D gene: TRBD1; CDR3 DNA: TGTGCCAGCCGACAGGGGGGGGCGTACTACGAGCAGTACTTC; CDR3 protein: CASRQGGAYYEQYF
clone size: -; J gene: TRBJ1-2; V gene: TRBV11-2; D gene: -; CDR3 DNA: TGTGCCAGCAGCTTAGACTACGACAGGCCCCCCTATGGCTACACCTTC; CDR3 protein: CASSLDYDRPPYGYTF
clone size: few; J gene: TRBJ2-2; V gene: TRBV15; D gene: TRBD2; CDR3 DNA: TGTGCCACCAGCAGGGAGCGGGAGGTGAACACCGGGGAGCTGTTTTTT; CDR3 protein: CATSREREVNTGELFF
clone size: -; J gene: TRBJ2-1; V gene: TRBV18; D gene: -; CDR3 DNA: TGTGCCAGCTCACCACGGGGATTCAGGGGCGATGAGCAGTTCTTC; CDR3 protein: CASSPRGFRGDEQFF
clone size: once; J gene: TRBJ1-1; V gene: TRBV28; D gene: -; CDR3 DNA: TGTGCCAGCATCCCTTTCTGGGGGCGGAACACTGAAGCTTTCTTT; CDR3 protein: CASIPFWGRNTEAFF
clone size: -; J gene: TRBJ2-7; V gene: TRBV5-8; D gene: TRBD1; CDR3 DNA: TGTGCCAGCAGCAGAATCCGGACAGGCTACGAGCAGTACTTC; CDR3 protein: CASSRIRTGYEQYF
clone size: few; J gene: TRBJ2-1; V gene: TRBV10-2; D gene: -; CDR3 DNA: TGCGCCAGCATCCGACGGGGGAACTACTACAATGAGCAGTTCTTC; CDR3 protein: CASIRRGNYYNEQFF
clone size: -; J gene: TRBJ2-7; V gene: TRBV28; D gene: -; CDR3 DNA: TGTGCCAGCAGTTTATCCCTCTACGAGCAGTACTTC; CDR3 protein: CASSLSLYEQYF
clone size: -; J gene: TRBJ2-7; V gene: TRBV15; D gene: -; CDR3 DNA: TGTGCCACCAGCCGTCGACGACGGGGGAGCTCCTACGAGCAGTACTTC; CDR3 protein: CATSRRRRGSSYEQYF
clone size: -; J gene: TRBJ1-1; V gene: TRBV5-1; D gene: -; CDR3 DNA: TGCGCCAGCAGCTTCGACAACAAGGGGTACACTGAAGCTTTCTTT; CDR3 protein: CASSFDNKGYTEAFF
clone size: -; J gene: TRBJ2-7; V gene: TRBV27; D gene: -; CDR3 DNA: TGTGCCACCACCCTCTGGACACCTTCCTACGAGCAGTACTTC; CDR3 protein: CATTLWTPSYEQYF
clone size: -; J gene: TRBJ2-5; V gene: TRBV5-4; D gene: TRBD2; CDR3 DNA: TGTGCCAGCAGCTTGATTAGCGGGAGTGGTGAGACCCAGTACTTC; CDR3 protein: CASSLISGSGETQYF
clone size: once; J gene: TRBJ2-7; V gene: TRBV10-1; D gene: -; CDR3 DNA: TGCGCCAGCAGTGATCCCCACCAGTCCTACGAGCAGTACTTC; CDR3 protein: CASSDPHQSYEQYF
clone size: -; J gene: TRBJ2-1; V gene: TRBV13; D gene: TRBD2; CDR3 DNA: TGTGCCAGCAGCTTACGGTCCGGGACTATCATTAATGAGCAGTTCTTC; CDR3 protein: CASSLRSGTIINEQFF
clone size: -; J gene: TRBJ2-3; V gene: TRBV4-1; D gene: -; CDR3 DNA: TGCGCCAGCAGCCAAGATAGTTCCCTGAAGGGAGCAGATACGCAGTATTTT; CDR3 protein: CASSQDSSLKGADTQYF
clone size: -; J gene: TRBJ2-1; V gene: TRBV2; D gene: TRBD2; CDR3 DNA: TGTGCCAGCAGATTGCCCAGCGGGAGGGAAAGGAATGAGCAGTTCTTC; CDR3 protein: CASRLPSGRERNEQFF
clone size: -; J gene: TRBJ2-7; V gene: TRBV27; D gene: TRBD2; CDR3 DNA: TGTGCCAGCACCCGATTGGGGGCGGGGCTAGCGGGAGAAGACGAGCAGTACTTC; CDR3 protein: CASTRLGAGLAGEDEQYF
clone size: -; J gene: TRBJ1-1; V gene: TRBV27; D gene: -; CDR3 DNA: TGTGCCAGCAGTTTATACGGGACACCTAAGATGAACACTGAAGCTTTCTTT; CDR3 protein: CASSLYGTPKMNTEAFF
clone size: -; J gene: TRBJ2-1; V gene: TRBV5-8; D gene: -; CDR3 DNA: TGTGCCAGCAGCAGGGGCAGGGAGGTATTTGATGAGCAGTTCTTC; CDR3 protein: CASSRGREVFDEQFF
clone size: once; J gene: TRBJ2-1; V gene: TRBV7-7; D gene: -; CDR3 DNA: TGTGCCAGCAGCTTACATCGGACGGGAGAGGTGAACAATGAGCAGTTCTTC; CDR3 protein: CASSLHRTGEVNNEQFF
clone size: -; J gene: TRBJ2-7; V gene: TRBV18; D gene: TRBD1; CDR3 DNA: TGTGCCAGCTCCCATACTGACAGGGATTACGAGCAGTACTTC; CDR3 protein: CASSHTDRDYEQYF
clone size: -; J gene: TRBJ2-2; V gene: TRBV5-8; D gene: -; CDR3 DNA: TGTGCCAGCAGCTTCGGTACAGGCTATTACACCGGGGAGCTGTTTTTT; CDR3 protein: CASSFGTGYYTGELFF
clone size: few; J gene: TRBJ2-3; V gene: TRBV7-9; D gene: TRBD1; CDR3 DNA: TGTGCCAGCAGCTCGTGGACAGGGAGCACAGATACGCAGTATTTT; CDR3 protein: CASSSWTGSTDTQYF
clone size: -; J gene: TRBJ1-2; V gene: TRBV2; D gene: -; CDR3 DNA: TGTGCCAGCAGTGAGGGGCAGGGGCGAACGTATGGCTACACCTTC; CDR3 protein: CASSEGQGRTYGYTF
clone size: -; J gene: TRBJ2-3; V gene: TRBV7-3; D gene: TRBD2; CDR3 DNA: TGTGCCAGCAGCGAAGAGCGGGGCCCGCAGTATTTT; CDR3 protein: CASSEERGPQYF
clone size: -; J gene: TRBJ2-2; V gene: TRBV7-9; D gene: -; CDR3 DNA: TGTGCCAGCAGCTTAGGAAGGGAGAACGGGGAGCTGTTTTTT; CDR3 protein: CASSLGRENGELFF
clone size: -; J gene: TRBJ2-7; V gene: TRBV7-9; D gene: TRBD1; CDR3 DNA: TGTGCCAGCAGCGGACAGGGATCCTACGAGCAGTACTTC; CDR3 protein: CASSGQGSYEQYF
clone size: few; J gene: TRBJ2-7; V gene: TRBV7-9; D gene: -; CDR3 DNA: TGTGCCAGCAGCTTAGAAGGTGGGAGTCTCTACGAGCAGTACTTC; CDR3 protein: CASSLEGGSLYEQYF
clone size: -; J gene: TRBJ2-3; V gene: TRBV5-5; D gene: -; CDR3 DNA: TGTGCCAGCAGAGGGGGACCGTGGGGCACAGATACGCAGTATTTT; CDR3 protein: CASRGGPWGTDTQYF
clone size: -; J gene: TRBJ1-2; V gene: TRBV5-1; D gene: TRBD1; CDR3 DNA: TGCGCCAGCAGCACAGGGGGTATGGGCTATGGCTACACCTTC; CDR3 protein: CASSTGGMGYGYTF
clone size: -; J gene: TRBJ2-4; V gene: TRBV19; D gene: TRBD2; CDR3 DNA: TGTGCCAGTAGTGAGAGGAACGGCGGGGGGGGCATTCAGTACTTC; CDR3 protein: CASSERNGGGGIQYF
clone size: few; J gene: TRBJ2-7; V gene: TRBV11-3; D gene: -; CDR3 DNA: TGTGCCAGCAGCTTAAATAGCGCCTACGAGCAGTACTTC; CDR3 protein: CASSLNSAYEQYF
clone size: -; J gene: TRBJ1-5; V gene: TRBV2; D gene: TRBD1; CDR3 DNA: TGTGCCAGCAGTGAAGCGATGACAGGGTCTCGTCAGCCCCAGCATTTT; CDR3 protein: CASSEAMTGSRQPQHF
clone size: -; J gene: TRBJ2-1; V gene: TRBV27; D gene: -; CDR3 DNA: TGTGCCAGCAGTTTAGTGGGGAGCTCCTACAATGAGCAGTTCTTC; CDR3 protein: CASSLVGSSYNEQFF
clone size: -; J gene: TRBJ1-2; V gene: TRBV25-1; D gene: -; CDR3 DNA: TGTGCCAGCAGGGGATGGACTCACGAATTGGGGGGCTACACCTTC; CDR3 protein: CASRGWTHELGGYTF
clone size: -; J gene: TRBJ2-7; V gene: TRBV10-3; D gene: -; CDR3 DNA: TGTGCCATCAGTGAGATGACAGGTCAATCCTACGAGCAGTACTTC; CDR3 protein: CAISEMTGQSYEQYF
clone size: few; J gene: TRBJ1-1; V gene: TRBV30; D gene: -; CDR3 DNA: TGTGCCTGGGATAGGGGTAACACTGAAGCTTTCTTT; CDR3 protein: CAWDRGNTEAFF